The 8 T cell receptor beta chains listed next were all sequenced from one sample in a study of OX40 agonist ivuxolimab in advanced cancers. This table comes from immunoSEQ multiplex PCR, and its TCRdb copy is limited to in-frame clones, with some not included. The table includes some 87,000 clones, around nine tenths detected once. The material was CD4+ or CD8+ T cells sorted from blood, obtained in a trial of the OX40 agonist ivuxolimab. The origin of the receptors is an adult with an advanced solid tumor such as melanoma, head and neck, liver or kidney cancer.

The chain combines TRBV6-5 with TRBJ2-3; D may be TRBD2 (5 bases). V was clipped by 6 bases and J by 8 bases, with 12 bases between them. Germline CDR1 and CDR2: MNHEY and SVGAGI. The CDR3 has 12 amino acids. Here the CDR3 reads CASRGLPGTQYF. For the CDR3, the DNA is TGTGCCAGCAGAGGACTCCCCGGTACGCAGTATTTT.

The chain combines TRBV30 with TRBJ1-2; 9 nucleotides line up with TRBD1. The J segment lost 2 bases and the V segment lost 3 bases, leaving 4 bases of the junction unmatched. Germline CDR1 reads GTSNPN; CDR2 reads SVGIG (reference sequence). This CDR3 has 14 amino acids. CDR3 coding DNA: TGTGCCTGGAGGGACAGGGGAGGAAACTATGGCTACACCTTC. It codes for CAWRDRGGNYGYTF.

The rearrangement uses TRBV6-6 and TRBJ1-2; D possibly corresponds to TRBD1 (5 bases). The CDR3 is made up of 15 amino acids. Trimming took off 3 bases at V and 6 bases at J, with 17 bases between the two ends. The germline CDR1 and CDR2 sequences are MNHNY and SVGAGI (reference sequence). CDR3 residues: CASSYSTGVGNGYTF. Here the CDR3 DNA reads TGTGCCAGCAGTTATAGTACGGGGGTGGGGAATGGCTACACCTTC.

This chain links TRBV2 with TRBJ2-7; tentative D call: TRBD1 (8 bases). The CDR3 is made up of 14 amino acids. Germline CDR1 is SNHLY and CDR2 is FYNNEI. V was pared by 1 base and J by 6 bases, with 13 bases between. CDR3 protein: CASSEGTGRVEQYF. DNA of the CDR3: TGTGCCAGCAGTGAAGGGACAGGGAGGGTCGAGCAGTACTTC.

The CDR3 DNA sequence: TGTGCCAGCAGCCAAGTAGATGGAGCGGGAGTCGTACCAGATACGCAGTATTTT. Translation gives CASSQVDGAGVVPDTQYF. The chain uses TRBV14 and TRBJ2-3, with 8 bases aligning to TRBD2. With V trimmed by 1 base and J by 4 bases, 13 bases remained unmatched. CDR1 and CDR2 from the germline V gene are SGHDN and FVKESK. There are 18 residues in the CDR3.

To note about this clone: Its ends do not fully match the called genes, so a read error is possible. The rearrangement links TRBV6-6 to TRBJ2-7; 12 bases map to TRBD2. CDR1 and CDR2 (germline): MNHNY, SVGAGI (reference sequence). The CDR3 covers 13 residues. The DNA for the CDR3 is TGTGTCAGCATCCCCGGACTAGCGGGAATGCAGTACTTC. Translated, it gives CVSIPGLAGMQYF.

The chain carries TRBV14 and TRBJ2-3; 7 bases are shared with TRBD2. CDR1 and CDR2 (germline): SGHDN, FVKESK. Trimming at V came to 4 bases and at J to 8 bases, leaving 9 bases not matched to a gene. The CDR3 runs to 14 residues. This CDR3 reads CASSLGTNVVTQYF. The DNA of the CDR3 is TGTGCCAGCAGCCTTGGGACTAATGTGGTTACGCAGTATTTT.

This clone appeared a single time. The J gene is TRBJ2-5, the V gene TRBV18; TRBD2 might be the D (6 bases). The germline V gene has CDR1 KGHSH and CDR2 LQKENI. V lost 1 base and J lost 5, with 11 bases in between. The CDR3 contains 14 residues. CDR3 DNA sequence: TGTGCCAGCTCACCACTGGAGGGGATGGAGACCCAGTACTTC. Its translation: CASSPLEGMETQYF.